The 24 T cell receptor beta chains below come from one sample, sequenced in a study of T cell changes during pregnancy in multiple sclerosis (dated by TCRdb to about 2019). Receptor libraries were prepared by the immunoSEQ multiplex PCR assay. Entries here come from immuneACCESS through TCRdb and include only in-frame sequences with V and J called. Some clones fail to appear in such tables; in the studies checked, an unresolved V gene covers under half of the shortfall, and the cause of the remainder is unknown. Recorded for this sample are more than 45,000 clones; about nine tenths of them occurred a single time. Of the sample, about 0.24% is held by the ten largest clones. The source was CD4+ T cells from peripheral blood mononuclear cells, collected in the second trimester of pregnancy. Receptors were obtained from a female donor with multiple sclerosis, enrolled in a pregnancy study.

This chain connects TRBV9 to TRBJ2-7; 7 bases are a match to TRBD1. With V trimmed by 0 bases and J by 2 bases, 2 bases remained unmatched. The germline CDR1 and CDR2 sequences are SGDLS and YYNGEE. This CDR3 region has 14 residues. The CDR3 region has the DNA TGTGCCAGCAGCGTAGAGGGGACAGCCTACGAGCAGTACTTC. As protein: CASSVEGTAYEQYF. Variable domain in full (rest from reference TRBV9 and TRBJ2-7): DSGVTQTPKHLITATGQRVTLRCSPRSGDLSVYWYQQSLDQGLQFLIQYYNGEERAKGNILERFSAQQFPDLHSELNLSSLELGDSALYFCASSVEGTAYEQYFGPGTRLTVT.

The chain carries TRBV10-3 and TRBJ2-3; 8 bases align to TRBD2. Trimming cost V 0 bases and J 1 base; bases outside gene matches: 3. Germline loops: CDR1 ENHRY, CDR2 SYGVKD. The CDR3 extends over 16 amino acids. CDR3 bases: TGTGCCATCAGTGAGTCCAGGCGGGGGGGCACAGATACGCAGTATTTT. Its protein is CAISESRRGGTDTQYF.

The chain combines TRBV6-5 with TRBJ1-4; D gene ambiguous. Trimming took 6 bases from V and 5 from J, leaving 13 bases between them. The CDR3 is 14 amino acids. Germline CDR1 reads MNHEY; CDR2 reads SVGAGI. CDR3 bases: TGTGCCAGCAGCGGGTCCCTCACAAATGAAAAACTGTTTTTT. This encodes CASSGSLTNEKLFF.

The CDR3, as DNA: TGTGCCAGCGGAACCCGTGGGACAGGCTTTTACTTTGAAAAACTGTTTTTT. Residues: CASGTRGTGFYFEKLFF. This chain links TRBV27 with TRBJ1-4; TRBD1 matches 8 bases. V dropped 8 bases and J dropped 7; count of bases not matched to a gene: 18. Germline V gives CDR1 MNHEY, CDR2 SMNVEV (reference sequence). The CDR3 runs 17 residues.

The chain recombines TRBV5-4 with TRBJ1-1, with D perhaps TRBD1 (6 bases). This CDR3 has 15 amino acids. V was clipped by 3 bases and J by 1 base, with 13 bases between them. Germline assignment: CDR1 SGHNT and CDR2 YYREEE (reference sequence). The CDR3 spells CASSWGQQPNTEAFF. DNA of the CDR3: TGTGCCAGCAGCTGGGGGCAACAGCCGAACACTGAAGCTTTCTTT.

The chain recombines TRBV19 with TRBJ1-5; D remains ambiguous. This CDR3 comprises 18 residues. V lost 3 bases, J lost 7 bases, and 25 bases lay in between. The germline gives CDR1 LNHDA, CDR2 SQIVND (reference sequence). CDR3 sequence: CASSIDRMAGGLGQPQHF. The CDR3 region has the DNA TGTGCCAGTAGTATCGATCGGATGGCAGGAGGGTTAGGGCAGCCCCAGCATTTT.

The chain recombines TRBV2 with TRBJ2-2, with D perhaps TRBD2 (5 bases). V shed 0 bases and J shed 9 bases, with 8 bases lying between them. This CDR3 comprises 13 residues. Looked up from germline, CDR1 is SNHLY and CDR2 is FYNNEI. The CDR3 loop is CASSEAPGRELFF. Here the CDR3 DNA reads TGTGCCAGCAGTGAAGCGCCCGGGAGGGAGCTGTTTTTT.

This chain links TRBV5-1 with TRBJ2-7; weak D call: TRBD1 (6 bases). In germline, CDR1 is SGHRS, CDR2 YFSETQ. The CDR3 runs to 16 residues. The V and J ends lost 4 bases and 0 bases respectively, with 17 bases between them. The CDR3: CASSPSTGRSSYEQYF. The DNA for the CDR3 is TGCGCCAGCAGCCCTTCGACAGGCCGAAGCTCCTACGAGCAGTACTTC.

V usage is TRBV2 and J usage is TRBJ1-2; weak D call: TRBD1 (6 bases). Trimming took 3 bases from V and 3 from J, leaving 8 bases between them. The germline V gene encodes CDR1 SNHLY and CDR2 FYNNEI. The CDR3 sequence is 13 residues long. CDR3 in amino acids: CASSDRGYYGYTF. For the CDR3, the DNA is TGTGCCAGCAGTGACAGGGGCTACTATGGCTACACCTTC.

The chain joins TRBV6-5 to TRBJ2-1; 7 bases fit TRBD2. With V trimmed by 1 base and J by 7 bases, 7 bases remained unmatched. Germline CDR1 is MNHEY and CDR2 is SVGAGI. The CDR3 consists of 15 residues. The CDR3 nucleotides read TGTGCCAGCAGTTACTGGGAGGGTGGGAAAAATGAGCAGTTCTTC. Translating gives CASSYWEGGKNEQFF.

This clone was counted a few times. The chain couples TRBV10-2 to TRBJ2-5; D gene ambiguous. Germline values: CDR1 WSHSY, CDR2 SAAADI. The CDR3 loop spans 14 amino acids. V was trimmed by 2 bases and J by 5 bases, leaving 12 bases between them. The CDR3 reads CASSEQFLWETQYF. CDR3 in DNA: TGCGCCAGCAGTGAGCAGTTTTTATGGGAGACCCAGTACTTC.

V is TRBV7-9 and J is TRBJ1-6, with 8 bases identical to TRBD1. J was trimmed by 8 bases and V by 3 bases; bases with no gene match: 3. There are 14 residues in the CDR3. In germline, CDR1 is SEHNR, CDR2 FQNEAQ (reference sequence). CDR3 loop: CASSFSGGDSPLHF. In DNA form, the CDR3 reads TGTGCCAGCAGCTTTTCAGGGGGCGATTCACCCCTCCACTTT.

The genes are TRBV15 and TRBJ1-6; D is perhaps TRBD1 (5 bases). Germline V CDR1 and CDR2: LNHNV, YYDKDF (reference sequence). V was clipped by 0 bases and J by 10 bases, with 10 bases between them. This CDR3 is built from 14 residues. CDR3 protein: CATSREGGRSPLHF. For the CDR3, the DNA is TGTGCCACCAGCAGAGAGGGGGGTAGGTCACCCCTCCACTTT.

Only one count was recorded for this clone. The rearrangement joins TRBV28 to TRBJ2-7; possibly TRBD2 for D (5 bases). The CDR3 is made up of 14 amino acids. Trimming stripped 6 bases from V and 1 base from J, with 13 bases between. CDR1 MDHEN and CDR2 SYDVKM come from the germline V gene. CDR3 sequence reads: CASSHGGQSYEQYF. The CDR3 nucleotides are TGTGCCAGCAGCCATGGAGGTCAATCCTACGAGCAGTACTTC.

This chain links TRBV19 with TRBJ1-2; unclear D gene. The length of the CDR3 is 12 residues. Germline V gene data show CDR1 as LNHDA and CDR2 as SQIVND (reference sequence). Trimming pared 11 bases from V and 3 bases from J, leaving 13 bases between. CDR3 sequence: CAVASSDYGYTF. CDR3 nucleotides: TGTGCCGTAGCCTCATCGGACTATGGCTACACCTTC.

The rearrangement joins TRBV14 to TRBJ1-2; a weak D match, TRBD1 (6 bases). There are 16 residues in the CDR3. With 4 bases removed from V and 2 bases from J, the gap between germline ends came to 17 bases. Germline V lookup: CDR1 SGHDN, CDR2 FVKESK. CDR3 region: CASSPIAGATNYGYTF. CDR3 bases: TGTGCCAGCAGCCCAATAGCGGGGGCGACGAACTATGGCTACACCTTC.

This clone was detected a few times. The genes are TRBV6-1 and TRBJ2-5; D remains unclear. Germline CDR1 MNHNS, CDR2 SASEGT. V shed 3 bases and J shed 5 bases, with 7 bases lying between them. The CDR3 has 12 residues. The DNA of the CDR3 is TGTGCCAGCAGTGATAGTAGCGAGACCCAGTACTTC. Amino acid sequence: CASSDSSETQYF.

The gene calls are TRBV6-1 and TRBJ2-5; D is perhaps TRBD2 (6 bases). CDR3 length: 13 amino acids. Trimming took off 4 bases at V and 4 bases at J, with 10 bases between the two ends. Germline lookup yields CDR1 MNHNS and CDR2 SASEGT. The CDR3 loop is CASSGGLIETQYF. The CDR3 DNA reads as TGTGCCAGCAGTGGGGGACTTATAGAGACCCAGTACTTC.

V gene TRBV6-5 combines with J gene TRBJ1-2; 7 bases match TRBD1. The CDR3 loop spans 12 amino acids. Germline loops: CDR1 MNHEY, CDR2 SVGAGI. The ends lost 2 bases at V and 7 bases at J; junction bases unmatched: 1. This CDR3 is CASSYQGGGYTF. The CDR3 DNA sequence: TGTGCCAGCAGTTACCAGGGGGGTGGCTACACCTTC.

The rearrangement uses TRBV23-1 and TRBJ2-1, with 11 bases identical to TRBD1. TRBV23-1 falls under the ORF class, with uncertain function. Germline trimming cut 2 bases from V and 6 bases from J; bases unmatched to any gene: 6. CDR3 length equals 16 residues. The CDR3 region has the DNA TGCGCCAGCAGTCAAACTTCGGGACAGGGGGTCAATGAGCAGTTCTTC. Translation gives CASSQTSGQGVNEQFF.

This chain joins TRBV6-6 and TRBJ2-2, with TRBD2 matching 10 bases. Trimming took 4 bases from V and 1 from J; bases not matched to a gene: 3. The CDR3 has 16 residues. Germline V CDR1 and CDR2: MNHNY, SVGAGI (reference sequence). The CDR3 bases are TGTGCCAGCAGTTTCAGACTAGCGGGGAACACCGGGGAGCTGTTTTTT. Protein: CASSFRLAGNTGELFF.

This clone showed up just a few times. This chain connects TRBV9 to TRBJ1-1, with no clear D. The CDR3 consists of 13 residues. Trimming took 2 bases from V and 7 from J, leaving 12 bases between them. Germline lookup yields CDR1 SGDLS and CDR2 YYNGEE. The CDR3 region has the DNA TGTGCCAGCAGCGTTAATACCCGCAGTGAAGCTTTCTTT. Translation: CASSVNTRSEAFF.

The J gene is TRBJ1-6, the V gene TRBV28; D is possibly TRBD1 (5 bases). The CDR3 runs to 14 residues. V was trimmed by 7 bases and J by 8 bases, leaving 15 bases between them. Germline-derived CDR1 and CDR2 are MDHEN and SYDVKM. CDR3 sequence (DNA): TGTGCCAGCAATAGCAGGGTCTGGGATTCACCCCTCCACTTT. Amino acids: CASNSRVWDSPLHF.

The J gene is TRBJ1-6, the V gene TRBV29-1, with D perhaps TRBD1 (5 bases). This CDR3 spans 13 amino acids. Germline V CDR1 and CDR2: SQVTM, ANQGSEA. The V gene lost 6 bases and the J gene lost 2 bases, with 8 bases spanning the gap. The CDR3 region has the DNA TGCAGCGTCCAGGGAACCTATAATTCACCCCTCCACTTT. The encoded protein is CSVQGTYNSPLHF.